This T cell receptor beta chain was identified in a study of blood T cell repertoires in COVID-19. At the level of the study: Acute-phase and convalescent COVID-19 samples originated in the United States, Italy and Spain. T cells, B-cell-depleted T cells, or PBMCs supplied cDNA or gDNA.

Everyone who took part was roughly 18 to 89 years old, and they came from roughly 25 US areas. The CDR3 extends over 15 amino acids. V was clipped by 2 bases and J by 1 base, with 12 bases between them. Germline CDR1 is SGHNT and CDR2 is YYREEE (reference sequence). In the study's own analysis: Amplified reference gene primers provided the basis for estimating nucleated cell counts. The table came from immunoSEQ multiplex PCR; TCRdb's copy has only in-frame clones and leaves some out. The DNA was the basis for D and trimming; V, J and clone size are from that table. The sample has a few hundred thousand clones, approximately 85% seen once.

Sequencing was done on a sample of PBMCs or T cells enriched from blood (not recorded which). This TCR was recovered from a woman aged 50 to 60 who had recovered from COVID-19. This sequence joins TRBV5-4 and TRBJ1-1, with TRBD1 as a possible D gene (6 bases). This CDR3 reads CASSFPGAANTEAFF. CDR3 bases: TGTGCCAGCAGCTTCCCAGGGGCGGCGAACACTGAAGCTTTCTTT.